These 28 T cell receptor beta chains were sequenced from one sample in a study of Ad26.COV2.S vaccination and SARS-CoV-2 variants. Profiling relied on immunoSEQ multiplex PCR, and the TCRdb table lists in-frame clones only, not all of them. Of approximately 280,000 clones in the sample, 87% are singletons; the top ten hold 3% to 4%. Treatment denoted: 19 received Ad26.COV2.S at low or high dose, single or two shots; 5 received placebo; per-sample allocation not given. Sampling occurred on day 63 after the first vaccine or placebo injection. This specimen was peripheral blood, taken in a trial of Ad26.COV2.S vaccine versus placebo. The source of these receptors is a person between 18 and 59 years old who received the Ad26.COV2.S COVID-19 vaccine or a placebo.

This clone was seen a few times. The chain links TRBV10-3 to TRBJ2-3; 8 nucleotides match TRBD1. The CDR3 is 14 amino acids. The germline V gene has CDR1 ENHRY and CDR2 SYGVKD. The junction had 4 bases not matched to a gene; V was cut back by 5 bases and J by 3 bases. The CDR3 coding sequence is TGTGCCATCAGTCCCGGGACAGGAACAGATACGCAGTATTTT. The encoded protein is CAISPGTGTDTQYF.

CDR3 protein: CATSPQQVKGETQYF. CDR3 nucleotides: TGTGCCACCAGCCCCCAGCAGGTGAAAGGAGAGACCCAGTACTTC. The gene calls are TRBV15 and TRBJ2-5; the D is unclear. Germline V gene data show CDR1 as LNHNV and CDR2 as YYDKDF (reference sequence). The V gene lost 5 bases and the J gene lost 4 bases, with 17 bases spanning the gap. The CDR3 covers 15 residues.

The V call is TRBV7-6, the J call TRBJ2-2, with TRBD2 matching 10 bases. The CDR3 covers 17 residues. The germline V gene encodes CDR1 SGHVS and CDR2 FNYEAQ. The junction had 5 bases not matched to a gene; V was cut back by 2 bases and J by 2 bases. CDR3 loop: CASSLPLAGANTGELFF. CDR3 bases: TGTGCCAGCAGCTTACCTCTAGCGGGAGCTAACACCGGGGAGCTGTTTTTT.

V usage is TRBV28 and J usage is TRBJ1-4; tentatively, D is TRBD1 (6 bases). There are 13 residues in the CDR3. V gave up 11 bases and J gave up 8 bases, with 18 bases separating them. Germline V gene sequence: CDR1 MDHEN, CDR2 SYDVKM. The DNA of the CDR3 is TGTGCCGGCAATACAGGGAACGCGGAAAAACTGTTTTTT. This gives the protein CAGNTGNAEKLFF.

The chain has TRBV2 and TRBJ1-1; D call uncertain. Trimming shortened V by 7 bases and J by 0 bases, and 6 bases separated the two germline ends. Germline assignment: CDR1 SNHLY and CDR2 FYNNEI. The CDR3 is made up of 12 amino acids. CDR3 loop: CASTIMNTEAFF. The CDR3 region has the DNA TGTGCCAGCACGATAATGAACACTGAAGCTTTCTTT.

The chain links TRBV20-1 to TRBJ1-1; a possible D gene is TRBD1 (6 bases). CDR3 length: 11 amino acids. CDR1 is DFQATT and CDR2 is SNEGSKA in the germline V gene (reference sequence). V gave up 6 bases and J gave up 6 bases, with 11 bases separating them. Here the CDR3 DNA reads TGCAGTGCCCCACAGGGTTCTGAAGCTTTCTTT. It is translated as CSAPQGSEAFF.

This clone was counted between two and nine times. This chain connects TRBV6-2 or TRBV6-3 to TRBJ2-1; D gene uncertain. The CDR3 is 12 residues long. The V gene's germline CDR1 is MNHEY and CDR2 SVGEGT. The V and J ends lost 2 bases and 6 bases respectively, with 5 bases between them. CDR3 DNA: TGTGCCAGCAGTTACCCCCCCAATGAGCAGTTCTTC. The encoded protein is CASSYPPNEQFF.

Regarding this clone: This specimen includes other DNA sequences encoding the same CDR3. The rearrangement uses TRBV5-1 and TRBJ2-1, with TRBD2 matching over 9 bases. J was trimmed by 0 bases and V by 2 bases; bases with no gene match: 3. Germline V gene sequence: CDR1 SGHRS, CDR2 YFSETQ. CDR3 length: 16 residues. In nucleotides, the CDR3 is TGCGCCAGCAGCTTAGATAGCGGGAGCTCCTACAATGAGCAGTTCTTC. It translates to CASSLDSGSSYNEQFF.

The chain has TRBV5-4 and TRBJ2-7, with D tentatively TRBD2 (6 bases). V gave up 4 bases and J gave up 4 bases, with 24 bases separating them. The germline gives CDR1 SGHNT, CDR2 YYREEE (reference sequence). The CDR3 has 17 amino acids. CDR3 in DNA: TGTGCCAGCAGCCTCACCCGGGGAGGTGCCGGGTCGTACGAGCAGTACTTC. This translates into CASSLTRGGAGSYEQYF.

The chain has TRBV2 and TRBJ1-2, with TRBD1 identical over 7 bases. The CDR3 runs to 19 residues. CDR1 is SNHLY and CDR2 is FYNNEI in the germline V gene. V lost 1 base to trimming and J lost 2 bases; unmatched junction nucleotides: 16. CDR3 bases: TGTGCCAGCAGTGAAGTAGCCCTTCCGGGGGACAGTGACAACTATGGCTACACCTTC. It yields the protein CASSEVALPGDSDNYGYTF.

This chain joins TRBV7-3 and TRBJ2-2, with TRBD1 matching over 9 bases. The CDR3 has 16 amino acids. Germline V CDR1 and CDR2: SGHTA, FQGTGA. J lost 3 bases, V lost 4 bases, and 6 bases had no gene match. The CDR3 region is CASSSGQGKHTGELFF. The CDR3 DNA reads as TGTGCCAGCAGCTCAGGACAGGGGAAGCACACCGGGGAGCTGTTTTTT. The complete variable domain, with remaining parts taken from reference TRBV7-3 and TRBJ2-2, reads GAGVSQTPSNKVTEKGKYVELRCDPISGHTALYWYRQSLGQGPEFLIYFQGTGAADDSGLPNDRFFAVRPEGSVSTLKIQRTERGDSAVYLCASSSGQGKHTGELFFGEGSRLTVL.

The CDR3 DNA reads as TGTGCCAGCAGCGAGGGGTGGACTAATTACAATGAGCAGTTCTTC. Its protein product is CASSEGWTNYNEQFF. The rearrangement joins TRBV9 to TRBJ2-1; D may be TRBD2 (6 bases). Germline V gives CDR1 SGDLS, CDR2 YYNGEE. The CDR3 covers 15 residues. V was shortened by 3 bases and J by 4 bases, with 14 bases between the two germline ends.

The chain couples TRBV30 to TRBJ1-4, with 7 bases aligning to TRBD1. This CDR3 spans 15 amino acids. The germline V gene encodes CDR1 GTSNPN and CDR2 SVGIG (reference sequence). V was pared by 0 bases and J by 4 bases, with 5 bases of the junction left unmatched. In nucleotides, the CDR3 is TGTGCCTGGAGTGTAAGGGGGCGGAATAATGAAAAACTGTTTTTT. It specifies CAWSVRGRNNEKLFF.

This clone was seen a handful of times. The rearrangement joins TRBV6-2 or TRBV6-3 to TRBJ2-4; 10 positions agree with TRBD2. Per germline, CDR1 MNHEY and CDR2 SVGEGT. The CDR3 has 19 residues. The V segment lost 2 bases and the J segment 6 bases; nucleotides outside the gene matches: 16. DNA for the CDR3: TGTGCCAGCAGTTACAAGATAGTAGCGGGAGGTTATCTAGGAAACATTCAGTACTTC. This translates into CASSYKIVAGGYLGNIQYF.

The sample holds a few counts of this clone. The J gene is TRBJ1-2, the V gene TRBV4-1; 7 nucleotides align to TRBD1. Per germline, CDR1 MGHRA and CDR2 YSYEKL. The CDR3 contains 15 residues. Trimming took 0 bases from V and 0 from J; bases not matched to a gene: 1. CDR3 DNA sequence: TGCGCCAGCAGCCAAGATCAGGGGGCTAACTATGGCTACACCTTC. It translates to CASSQDQGANYGYTF.

The rearrangement links TRBV7-9 to TRBJ1-1; no clear D gene. The CDR3 spans 14 residues. Germline-derived CDR1 and CDR2 are SEHNR and FQNEAQ (reference sequence). Trimming stripped 3 bases from V and 0 bases from J, with 8 bases between. CDR3 in DNA: TGTGCCAGCAGCTTCGCAGTCCTGAACACTGAAGCTTTCTTT. Protein product: CASSFAVLNTEAFF.

The chain employs TRBV7-2 and TRBJ2-7, with 8 nucleotides matching TRBD1. The CDR3 runs to 16 residues. V was pared by 1 base and J by 3 bases, with 8 bases of the junction left unmatched. Germline assignment: CDR1 SGHTA and CDR2 FQGNSA. The CDR3 DNA reads TGTGCCAGCAGCTTAGGGGCAGGGGGCGGTTTCTACGAGCAGTACTTC. Protein: CASSLGAGGGFYEQYF.

The chain carries TRBV5-1 and TRBJ1-4; 8 bases agree with TRBD1. This CDR3 has 15 amino acids. The germline V gene has CDR1 SGHRS and CDR2 YFSETQ. After removal of 3 bases from V and 5 bases from J, the junction contained 6 bases not matched to a gene. DNA of the CDR3: TGCGCCAGCAGCTCCCAGGGGGCGGGCAATGAAAAACTGTTTTTT. Amino acid sequence: CASSSQGAGNEKLFF.

This chain uses TRBV2 with TRBJ2-7, with D maybe TRBD2 (5 bases). The V gene's germline CDR1 is SNHLY and CDR2 FYNNEI. The CDR3 is 15 residues long. The V and J ends lost 8 bases and 1 base respectively, with 18 bases between them. This chain's CDR3 is CASAIRGGGSYEQYF. DNA for the CDR3: TGTGCCAGCGCTATCAGAGGAGGCGGATCCTACGAGCAGTACTTC.

This clone occurred once. The chain employs TRBV29-1 and TRBJ1-4; no firm D call. The germline V and J ends were trimmed by 7 bases and 3 bases, with 9 bases remaining between them. This CDR3 contains 12 residues. The V gene's germline CDR1 is SQVTM and CDR2 ANQGSEA. CDR3 residues: CSGKGSNEKLFF. CDR3 coding DNA: TGCAGCGGGAAAGGATCTAATGAAAAACTGTTTTTT.

The rearrangement links TRBV6-2 or TRBV6-3 to TRBJ2-7; no firm D call. The CDR3 totals 12 residues. CDR1 MNHEY and CDR2 SVGEGT come from the germline V gene. V dropped 2 bases and J dropped 3 bases, with 5 bases sitting between them. The CDR3: CASSYAVYEQYF. The CDR3 nucleotides read TGTGCCAGCAGTTACGCCGTCTACGAGCAGTACTTC.

This rearrangement joins TRBV19 to TRBJ1-1, with D tentatively TRBD1 (5 bases). The V end lost 6 bases, the J end lost 7 bases, and 12 bases lay between the germline ends. Germline lookup yields CDR1 LNHDA and CDR2 SQIVND (reference sequence). This CDR3 is 12 amino acids long. CDR3 bases: TGTGCCAGTAGAATATGGGGGAGTGAAGCTTTCTTT. Protein: CASRIWGSEAFF.

The gene calls are TRBV19 and TRBJ2-1; 13 bases line up with TRBD2. The CDR3 is made up of 16 amino acids. The germline V gene has CDR1 LNHDA and CDR2 SQIVND (reference sequence). V shed 4 bases and J 7 bases; nucleotides not matched to a gene: 7. The CDR3 spells CASSKGTSGIINEQFF. The CDR3 DNA reads TGTGCCAGTAGTAAAGGGACTAGCGGGATTATAAATGAGCAGTTCTTC. The full variable domain, in which reference TRBV19 and TRBJ2-1 provide the parts outside the CDR3, is DGGITQSPKYLFRKEGQNVTLSCEQNLNHDAMYWYRQDPGQGLRLIYYSQIVNDFQKGDIAEGYSVSREKKESFPLTVTSAQKNPTAFYLCASSKGTSGIINEQFFGPGTRLTVL.

The chain recombines TRBV7-9 with TRBJ2-7; possibly TRBD1 for D (6 bases). V shed 5 bases and J shed 3 bases, with 11 bases lying between them. CDR3 length: 13 residues. In germline, CDR1 is SEHNR, CDR2 FQNEAQ (reference sequence). The CDR3 DNA is TGTGCCAGCAGCGCGCAGGGGTTCTACGAGCAGTACTTC. Protein sequence: CASSAQGFYEQYF.

As regards this clone: The same CDR3 arises from other DNA sequences in this sample as well. The rearrangement links TRBV19 to TRBJ1-1; D ambiguous. CDR1 is LNHDA, CDR2 SQIVND, per germline (reference sequence). V lost 2 bases and J 3 bases, leaving 7 bases between the germline ends. This CDR3 spans 13 amino acids. The DNA of the CDR3 is TGTGCCAGTAGTATATCCAGAGACACTGAAGCTTTCTTT. Amino acids: CASSISRDTEAFF. The full variable domain, in which reference TRBV19 and TRBJ1-1 provide the parts outside the CDR3, is DGGITQSPKYLFRKEGQNVTLSCEQNLNHDAMYWYRQDPGQGLRLIYYSQIVNDFQKGDIAEGYSVSREKKESFPLTVTSAQKNPTAFYLCASSISRDTEAFFGQGTRLTVV.

The J gene is TRBJ2-7, the V gene TRBV3-1 (or the pseudogene TRBV3-2); 11 bases agree with TRBD2. The CDR3 is made up of 14 amino acids. V shed 4 bases, J shed 6 bases, and the junction held 5 bases outside the gene matches. The germline gives CDR1 LGHDT, CDR2 YNNKEL (reference sequence). CDR3 in amino acids: CASSPLTSGTEQYF. CDR3 DNA: TGTGCCAGCAGCCCACTGACTAGCGGGACCGAGCAGTACTTC.

In this sample, this clone turned up a few times. The V gene is TRBV12-5, the J gene TRBJ1-1, with 9 bases aligning to TRBD1. CDR3 length: 15 amino acids. The V and J ends lost 5 bases and 1 base, in that order; junction bases with no gene match: 5. Looked up from germline, CDR1 is LGHNT and CDR2 is FRNRAP. As DNA, the CDR3 is TGTGCTAGTGGTCCTCGACAGGGGGGGAACACTGAAGCTTTCTTT. This translates into CASGPRQGGNTEAFF.

This clone showed up just once. The V call is TRBV2, the J call TRBJ1-5; D gene unclear. Germline CDR1 SNHLY, CDR2 FYNNEI. Trimming shortened V by 3 bases and J by 1 base, and 10 bases separated the two germline ends. The CDR3 extends over 15 amino acids. The CDR3 here is CASSDEGPSNQPQHF. The CDR3 DNA reads as TGTGCCAGCAGTGACGAGGGCCCGAGCAATCAGCCCCAGCATTTT.